The entry that follows covers one T cell receptor beta chain sequence. The antigen is unknown. Using RNA template, CDR3s of TCR alpha and beta were amplified with iRepertoire arm-PCR. Tissue mRNA or PBMC total RNA, roughly 90-400 ng, went into one-step reverse transcription and amplification. Using its own MiXCR run on the multiplex PCR reads, TCRdb lists one record per CDR3 protein. The sample shows roughly 130,000 distinct CDR3 sequences, under 30% of them seen only once. Germline-derived CDR1 and CDR2 are MGHRA and YSYEKL. CDR3 size: 16 residues. The V end lost 1 base, the J end lost 2 bases, and 14 bases lay between the germline ends. The data were obtained in a study of glioma-infiltrating T cells. Study-level results: Tissue and blood shared very few CDR3 sequences.

The receptor comes from a human donor with low-grade glioma or glioblastoma, undergoing nonglioma brain surgery, or in good health (not recorded which). The sample taken for sequencing was glioma tissue, nonneoplastic brain tissue, or PBMCs (not recorded which). The V and J genes are TRBV4-1 and TRBJ2-5, with a tentative D call TRBD2 (5 bases). This CDR3 reads CASSQGARAGQETQYF. CDR3 sequence (DNA): TGCGCCAGCAGCCAAGGCGCGCGGGCTGGTCAAGAGACCCAGTACTTC.